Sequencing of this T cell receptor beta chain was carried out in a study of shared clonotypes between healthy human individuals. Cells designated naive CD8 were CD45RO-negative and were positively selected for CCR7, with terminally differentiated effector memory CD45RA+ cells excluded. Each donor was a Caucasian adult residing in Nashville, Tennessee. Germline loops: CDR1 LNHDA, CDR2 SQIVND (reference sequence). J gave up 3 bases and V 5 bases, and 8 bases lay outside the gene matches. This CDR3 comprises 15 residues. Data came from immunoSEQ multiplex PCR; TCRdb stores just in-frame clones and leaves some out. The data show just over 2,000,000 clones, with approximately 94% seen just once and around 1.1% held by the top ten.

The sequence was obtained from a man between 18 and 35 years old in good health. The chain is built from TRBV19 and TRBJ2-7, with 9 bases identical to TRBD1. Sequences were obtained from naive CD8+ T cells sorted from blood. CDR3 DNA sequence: TGTGCCAGTAGTCCCCGGGACAGGGAATACTACGAGCAGTACTTC. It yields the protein CASSPRDREYYEQYF.